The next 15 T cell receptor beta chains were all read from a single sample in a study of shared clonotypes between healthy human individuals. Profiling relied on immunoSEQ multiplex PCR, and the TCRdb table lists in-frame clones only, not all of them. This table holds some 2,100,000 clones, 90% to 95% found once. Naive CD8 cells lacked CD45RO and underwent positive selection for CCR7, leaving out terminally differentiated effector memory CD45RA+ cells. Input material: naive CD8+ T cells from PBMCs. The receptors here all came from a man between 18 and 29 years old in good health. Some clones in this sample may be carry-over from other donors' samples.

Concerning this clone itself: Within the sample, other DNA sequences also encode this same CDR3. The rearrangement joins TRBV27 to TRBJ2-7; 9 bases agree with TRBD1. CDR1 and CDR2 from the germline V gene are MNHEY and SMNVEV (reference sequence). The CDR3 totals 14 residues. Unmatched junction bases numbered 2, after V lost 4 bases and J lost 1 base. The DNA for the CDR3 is TGTGCCAGCAGTTACAGGGGGCCTTCCTACGAGCAGTACTTC. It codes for CASSYRGPSYEQYF.

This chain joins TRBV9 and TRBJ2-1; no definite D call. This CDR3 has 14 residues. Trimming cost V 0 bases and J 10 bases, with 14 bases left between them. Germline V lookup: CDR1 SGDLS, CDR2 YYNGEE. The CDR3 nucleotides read TGTGCCAGCAGCGTAGGAACCGGAGTGCTAGAGCAGTTCTTC. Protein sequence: CASSVGTGVLEQFF.

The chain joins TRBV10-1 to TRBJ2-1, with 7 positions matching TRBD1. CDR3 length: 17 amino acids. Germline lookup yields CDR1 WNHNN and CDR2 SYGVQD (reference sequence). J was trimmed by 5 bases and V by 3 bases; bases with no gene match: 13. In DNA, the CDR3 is TGCGCCAGCAGTGACCGGGACAGCCACGACTGGGACAATGAGCAGTTCTTC. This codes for CASSDRDSHDWDNEQFF.

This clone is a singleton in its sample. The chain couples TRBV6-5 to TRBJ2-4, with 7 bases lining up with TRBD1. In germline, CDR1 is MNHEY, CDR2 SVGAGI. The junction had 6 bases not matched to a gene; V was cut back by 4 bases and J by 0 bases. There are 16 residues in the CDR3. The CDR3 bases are TGTGCCAGCAGTTTGACAGGGACCCTAGCCAAAAACATTCAGTACTTC. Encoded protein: CASSLTGTLAKNIQYF.

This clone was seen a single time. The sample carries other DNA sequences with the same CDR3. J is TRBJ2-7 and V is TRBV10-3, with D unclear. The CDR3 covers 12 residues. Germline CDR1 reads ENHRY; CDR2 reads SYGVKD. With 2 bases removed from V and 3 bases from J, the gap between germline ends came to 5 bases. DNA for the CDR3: TGTGCCATCAGTGAGGCTGGCTACGAGCAGTACTTC. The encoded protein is CAISEAGYEQYF.

This CDR3 reads CASSRTEVRYEQYF. The CDR3, as DNA: TGCGCCAGCAGCCGAACGGAGGTTAGATACGAGCAGTACTTC. The chain couples TRBV4-1 to TRBJ2-7; perhaps TRBD2 as D (5 bases). The CDR3 is 14 residues long. Germline CDR1 is MGHRA and CDR2 is YSYEKL. V gave up 4 bases and J gave up 4 bases, with 14 bases separating them.

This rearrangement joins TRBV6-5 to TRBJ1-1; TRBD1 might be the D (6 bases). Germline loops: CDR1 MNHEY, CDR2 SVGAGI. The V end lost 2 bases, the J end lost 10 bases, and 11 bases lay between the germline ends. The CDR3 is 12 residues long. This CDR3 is CASSYPGQRAFF. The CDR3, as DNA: TGTGCCAGCAGTTACCCAGGACAGAGAGCTTTCTTT.

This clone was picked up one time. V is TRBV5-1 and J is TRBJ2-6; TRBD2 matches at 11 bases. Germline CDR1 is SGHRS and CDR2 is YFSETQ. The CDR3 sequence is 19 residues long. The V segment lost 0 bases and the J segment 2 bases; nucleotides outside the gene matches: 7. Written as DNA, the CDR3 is TGCGCCAGCAGCTTGGCAGTTACTAGCGGGAGAGCTGGGGCCAACGTCCTGACTTTC. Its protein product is CASSLAVTSGRAGANVLTF.

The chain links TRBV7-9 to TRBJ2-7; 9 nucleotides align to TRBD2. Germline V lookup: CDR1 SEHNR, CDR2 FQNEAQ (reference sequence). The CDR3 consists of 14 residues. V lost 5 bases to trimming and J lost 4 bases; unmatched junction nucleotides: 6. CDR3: CASSPGTSLYEQYF. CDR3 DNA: TGTGCCAGCAGCCCTGGGACTAGCCTGTACGAGCAGTACTTC.

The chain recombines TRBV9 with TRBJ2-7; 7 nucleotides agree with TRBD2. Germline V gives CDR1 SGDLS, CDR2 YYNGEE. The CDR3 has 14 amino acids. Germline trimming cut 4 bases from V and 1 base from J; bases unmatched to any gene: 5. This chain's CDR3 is CASSPPGGSYEQYF. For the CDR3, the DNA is TGTGCCAGCAGCCCCCCGGGGGGTTCCTACGAGCAGTACTTC. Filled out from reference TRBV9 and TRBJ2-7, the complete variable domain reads DSGVTQTPKHLITATGQRVTLRCSPRSGDLSVYWYQQSLDQGLQFLIQYYNGEERAKGNILERFSAQQFPDLHSELNLSSLELGDSALYFCASSPPGGSYEQYFGPGTRLTVT.

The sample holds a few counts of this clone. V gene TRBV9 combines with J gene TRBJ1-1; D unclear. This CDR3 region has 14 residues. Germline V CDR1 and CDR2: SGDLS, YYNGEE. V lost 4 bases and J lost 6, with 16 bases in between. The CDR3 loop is CASSPRARMAEAFF. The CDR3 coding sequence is TGTGCCAGCAGCCCCCGGGCCCGCATGGCTGAAGCTTTCTTT.

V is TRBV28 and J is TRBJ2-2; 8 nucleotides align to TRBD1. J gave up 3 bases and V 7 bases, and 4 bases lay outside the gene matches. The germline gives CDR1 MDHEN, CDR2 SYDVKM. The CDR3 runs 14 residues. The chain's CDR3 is CASILQGDTGELFF. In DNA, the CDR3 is TGTGCCAGCATCCTACAGGGGGACACCGGGGAGCTGTTTTTT. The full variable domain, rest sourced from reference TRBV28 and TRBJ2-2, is DVKVTQSSRYLVKRTGEKVFLECVQDMDHENMFWYRQDPGLGLRLIYFSYDVKMKEKGDIPEGYSVSREKKERFSLILESASTNQTSMYLCASILQGDTGELFFGEGSRLTVL.

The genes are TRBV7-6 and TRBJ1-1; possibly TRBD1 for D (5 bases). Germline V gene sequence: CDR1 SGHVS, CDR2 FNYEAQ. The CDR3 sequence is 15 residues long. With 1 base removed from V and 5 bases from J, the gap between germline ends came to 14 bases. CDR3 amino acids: CASSLGRGWGTEAFF. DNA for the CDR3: TGTGCCAGCAGCTTAGGGAGGGGATGGGGGACTGAAGCTTTCTTT.

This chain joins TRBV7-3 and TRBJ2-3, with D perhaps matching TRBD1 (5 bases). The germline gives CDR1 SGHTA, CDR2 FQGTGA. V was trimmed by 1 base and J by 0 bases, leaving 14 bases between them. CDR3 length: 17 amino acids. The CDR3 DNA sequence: TGTGCCAGCAGCTTAAGGGGCGCACACTCTAGCACAGATACGCAGTATTTT. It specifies CASSLRGAHSSTDTQYF.

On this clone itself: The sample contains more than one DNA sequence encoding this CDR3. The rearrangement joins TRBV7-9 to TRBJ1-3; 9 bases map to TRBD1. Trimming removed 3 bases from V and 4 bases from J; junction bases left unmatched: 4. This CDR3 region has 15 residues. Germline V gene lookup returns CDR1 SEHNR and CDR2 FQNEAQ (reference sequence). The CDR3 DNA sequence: TGTGCCAGCAGCTTGGCCGGACAGGGGGGAAACACCATATATTTT. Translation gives CASSLAGQGGNTIYF. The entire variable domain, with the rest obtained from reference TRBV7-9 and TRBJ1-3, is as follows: DTGVSQNPRHKITKRGQNVTFRCDPISEHNRLYWYRQTLGQGPEFLTYFQNEAQLEKSRLLSDRFSAERPKGSFSTLEIQRTEQGDSAMYLCASSLAGQGGNTIYFGEGSWLTVV.